A selection of T cell receptor beta chains follows, all from one sample in a study of T cell responses to AZD1222 COVID-19 vaccine. Method: immunoSEQ multiplex PCR; TCRdb's copy keeps in-frame clones and lacks some. The sample shows approximately 300,000 clones, 94% of them seen only once. The sequences come from peripheral blood, collected 28 days after the second AZD1222 dose. These receptor sequences come from an adult who received the AZD1222 COVID-19 vaccine. Each CDR3 is given without its conserved first and last residue. Each record gives: V gene, D gene, J gene, CDR3 protein. D genes are given only for firm matches.

TRBV28,-,TRBJ1-1,ASSSGQKNTEAF
TRBV27,-,TRBJ1-3,ASSLFRGGGNTIY
TRBV28,TRBD1,TRBJ1-2,ASSLGQGPIYGYT
TRBV30,-,TRBJ2-7,AWSVGPTREQY
TRBV5-1,-,TRBJ2-7,ASSLGRGSHEQY
TRBV28,-,TRBJ2-1,ASWGKGVAYNEQF
TRBV5-4,-,TRBJ2-1,ASSYDTSYPIGF
TRBV7-2,-,TRBJ2-7,ASTIRGTYEQY
TRBV12-3/TRBV12-4,-,TRBJ2-2,ASRPFSARELF
TRBV9,TRBD1,TRBJ1-3,ASSTHRGDTIY
TRBV27,TRBD2,TRBJ2-3,ASSFLAGGTDTQY
TRBV5-5,-,TRBJ2-1,ASRRGGDYNEQF
TRBV11-2,TRBD2,TRBJ2-1,ASSTLGLAGGQQF
TRBV7-9,-,TRBJ1-2,ASSLRQPYGYT
TRBV5-1,TRBD1,TRBJ2-2,ASSRTLTGGTGELF
TRBV5-1,-,TRBJ2-2,ASSLGPAAVPGELF
TRBV7-2,-,TRBJ2-7,ASSLIGSVNEQY
TRBV7-2,-,TRBJ1-6,ASSLLVQPLH
TRBV3-1/TRBV3-2,-,TRBJ2-7,ASSQGAEYEQY
TRBV5-1,-,TRBJ1-6,ASSTGWGDSSYNSPLH
TRBV2,TRBD2,TRBJ2-7,AGGGFVGEQY
TRBV7-3,TRBD2,TRBJ2-1,ASSRLSSGRGFNEQF
TRBV28,-,TRBJ2-7,ASSQGGHSLFEQY
TRBV5-6,TRBD1,TRBJ2-7,ASRPRGTGSYEQY
TRBV2,TRBD1,TRBJ2-7,ASAFQGAYEQY
TRBV19,-,TRBJ1-5,ASSIEGRSNQPQH
TRBV6-5,-,TRBJ1-5,ASSYEGGSNQPQH
TRBV6-5,TRBD1,TRBJ1-1,ASTTGGQGTEAF
TRBV27,-,TRBJ2-1,ASSEPPRDLASPNCEQF
TRBV29-1,TRBD1,TRBJ2-5,SVWTGEGTQY
TRBV28,-,TRBJ1-5,ASSLLGRGLNQPQH
TRBV20-1,-,TRBJ2-7,SASDSYEQY